Listed here are 20 T cell receptor beta chains from one sample, sequenced in a study of cytomegalovirus exposure and HLA in healthy donors. Researchers ran the PCR with 60 Vbeta and 13 Jbeta primers. Measured with immunoSEQ multiplex PCR; TCRdb has only the in-frame clones, and not every one. Of about 96,000 clones listed, 64% were seen once; the top ten hold under 4%. The sequencing sample was made of PBMCs. These receptors all stem from a man aged 55 to 70 in good health and CMV-seronegative.

This clone was counted a few times. V is TRBV5-1 and J is TRBJ2-6; D gene ambiguous. The V end was cut by 5 bases, the J end by 1 base, with 7 bases between. CDR3 length equals 14 residues. The germline V gene has CDR1 SGHRS and CDR2 YFSETQ. The CDR3 region has the DNA TGCGCCAGCAGACTGGAGTCTGGGGCCAACGTCCTGACTTTC. It codes for CASRLESGANVLTF.

The rearrangement uses TRBV28 and TRBJ2-5; TRBD1 matches 9 bases. With V trimmed by 6 bases and J by 4 bases, 9 bases remained unmatched. CDR3 length: 15 residues. Germline CDR1 MDHEN, CDR2 SYDVKM. The CDR3 protein is CASSGTGLKSETQYF. Here the CDR3 DNA reads TGTGCCAGCAGCGGGACAGGGCTGAAGTCAGAGACCCAGTACTTC. The variable domain in full, with the rest retrieved from reference TRBV28 and TRBJ2-5, is DVKVTQSSRYLVKRTGEKVFLECVQDMDHENMFWYRQDPGLGLRLIYFSYDVKMKEKGDIPEGYSVSREKKERFSLILESASTNQTSMYLCASSGTGLKSETQYFGPGTRLLVL.

The chain has TRBV7-8 and TRBJ2-4; a weak D match, TRBD1 (5 bases). CDR3 length: 14 residues. Germline CDR1 and CDR2: SGHVS and FQNEAQ. The V and J ends lost 5 bases and 9 bases respectively, with 17 bases between them. In DNA form, the CDR3 reads TGTGCCAGCAGCGCGCCGGCAGCCACAGGCATTCAGTACTTC. It codes for CASSAPAATGIQYF.

This sequence joins TRBV27 and TRBJ1-1; TRBD1 might be the D (6 bases). With 3 bases removed from V and 3 bases from J, the gap between germline ends came to 11 bases. From germline, CDR1 is MNHEY and CDR2 SMNVEV (reference sequence). This CDR3 contains 14 residues. CDR3 bases: TGTGCCAGCAGTTTGCTGGGGGCCGACACTGAAGCTTTCTTT. This encodes CASSLLGADTEAFF.

This clone has a handful of counts. V is TRBV29-1 and J is TRBJ2-7; the match to TRBD1 covers 8 bases. Germline V gene lookup returns CDR1 SQVTM and CDR2 ANQGSEA. After removal of 6 bases from V and 2 bases from J, the junction contained 3 bases not matched to a gene. The CDR3 covers 12 residues. CDR3 coding DNA: TGCAGCGTCCGGACAGGGCCCTACGAGCAGTACTTC. The encoded protein is CSVRTGPYEQYF.

This rearrangement joins TRBV27 to TRBJ1-1, with 7 bases identical to TRBD1. Germline V CDR1 and CDR2: MNHEY, SMNVEV (reference sequence). The CDR3 is made up of 13 amino acids. The V and J ends lost 8 bases and 0 bases, in that order; junction bases with no gene match: 3. CDR3 coding DNA: TGTGCCAGCTTGGGACAGTTGAACACTGAAGCTTTCTTT. Amino acid sequence: CASLGQLNTEAFF.

There are a few counts of this clone. The J gene is TRBJ1-1, the V gene TRBV9; D gene ambiguous. The CDR3 consists of 14 residues. V shed 1 base and J shed 3 bases, with 10 bases lying between them. In germline, CDR1 is SGDLS, CDR2 YYNGEE. The CDR3 loop is CASSVTVQDTEAFF. The CDR3 DNA follows: TGTGCCAGCAGCGTAACAGTTCAGGACACTGAAGCTTTCTTT.

The rearrangement joins TRBV6-5 to TRBJ1-6; TRBD1 is a possible D gene (6 bases). Per the germline V gene, CDR1 is MNHEY and CDR2 is SVGAGI. Trimming removed 10 bases from V and 0 bases from J, with 13 bases in between. This CDR3 spans 15 amino acids. This CDR3 is CATTPGHSYNSPLHF. The CDR3 DNA reads TGTGCCACCACGCCGGGACACTCCTATAATTCACCCCTCCACTTT.

This clone has only a few counts. This chain connects TRBV6-1 to TRBJ1-1, with 9 bases that match TRBD1. The CDR3 sequence is 15 residues long. CDR1 is MNHNS, CDR2 SASEGT, per germline. Trimming removed 6 bases from V and 7 bases from J; junction bases left unmatched: 12. CDR3 protein: CASSPGPDRGYEAFF. Here the CDR3 DNA reads TGTGCCAGCAGCCCTGGGCCGGACAGGGGCTATGAAGCTTTCTTT.

This sequence joins TRBV10-3 and TRBJ2-1; no reliable D call. This CDR3 spans 12 amino acids. Germline loops: CDR1 ENHRY, CDR2 SYGVKD. Trimming shortened V by 1 base and J by 6 bases, and 4 bases separated the two germline ends. In nucleotides, the CDR3 is TGTGCCATCAGTGAGTATAGCAATGAGCAGTTCTTC. Translation: CAISEYSNEQFF.

This chain connects TRBV15 to TRBJ1-3; the match to TRBD1 covers 9 bases. Losses at the gene ends were 6 bases for V and 11 bases for J; bases not matched to a gene: 14. Germline CDR1 LNHNV, CDR2 YYDKDF (reference sequence). CDR3 length: 15 residues. The CDR3 nucleotides are TGTGCCACCAGAGACACAGGGGGCGAGGCTGGGCCCATATATTTT. It specifies CATRDTGGEAGPIYF. Supplemented by reference TRBV15 and TRBJ1-3, the full variable domain reads DAMVIQNPRYQVTQFGKPVTLSCSQTLNHNVMYWYQQKSSQAPKLLFHYYDKDFNNEADTPDNFQSRRPNTSFCFLDIRSPGLGDTAMYLCATRDTGGEAGPIYFGEGSWLTVV.

The chain recombines TRBV4-2 with TRBJ2-2; D might be TRBD2 (5 bases). Trimming took 1 base from V and 3 from J, leaving 15 bases between them. CDR1 and CDR2 from the germline V gene are LGHNA and YNFKEQ. This CDR3 is 17 amino acids long. The CDR3 sequence is CASSQGVGGRHTGELFF. CDR3 in DNA: TGTGCCAGCAGCCAAGGAGTAGGCGGGCGACACACCGGGGAGCTGTTTTTT.

The V call is TRBV4-2, the J call TRBJ2-5, with 11 bases aligning to TRBD2. The CDR3 runs to 16 residues. Losses at the gene ends were 4 bases for V and 5 bases for J; bases not matched to a gene: 9. Germline V gives CDR1 LGHNA, CDR2 YNFKEQ. CDR3 sequence reads: CASSRGSGGAGETQYF. The CDR3 bases are TGTGCCAGCAGCCGTGGTAGCGGGGGGGCGGGGGAGACCCAGTACTTC.

This clone showed up just a few times. V and J are TRBV11-2 and TRBJ2-7, with D hard to call. Germline V lookup: CDR1 SGHAT, CDR2 FQNNGV. This CDR3 is 14 amino acids long. V was pared by 1 base and J by 0 bases, with 7 bases between. CDR3 region: CASSLVKSSYEQYF. For the CDR3, the DNA is TGTGCCAGCAGCTTAGTGAAGAGCTCCTACGAGCAGTACTTC. The variable domain in full, with the rest retrieved from reference TRBV11-2 and TRBJ2-7, is EAGVAQSPRYKIIEKRQSVAFWCNPISGHATLYWYQQILGQGPKLLIQFQNNGVVDDSQLPKDRFSAERLKGVDSTLKIQPAKLEDSAVYLCASSLVKSSYEQYFGPGTRLTVT.

The chain recombines TRBV14 with TRBJ2-7; no reliable D call. CDR1 and CDR2 (germline): SGHDN, FVKESK. The ends were cut back, 1 base at V and 4 bases at J, with 11 bases in the middle. The CDR3 sequence is 14 residues long. CDR3 sequence: CASSQAGLFYEQYF. In DNA form, the CDR3 reads TGTGCCAGCAGCCAAGCAGGTTTGTTTTACGAGCAGTACTTC.

The chain links TRBV7-6 to TRBJ2-3; D may be TRBD2 (6 bases). The V gene's germline CDR1 is SGHVS and CDR2 FNYEAQ. The V and J ends lost 2 bases and 3 bases respectively, with 18 bases between them. This CDR3 has 17 amino acids. The CDR3 DNA is TGTGCCAGCAGCTTAAGTCTCGGGGGAGAAGGTACAGATACGCAGTATTTT. Translated: CASSLSLGGEGTDTQYF. Combining the CDR3 with reference TRBV7-6 and TRBJ2-3 gives the whole variable domain GAGVSQSPRYKVTKRGQDVALRCDPISGHVSLYWYRQALGQGPEFLTYFNYEAQQDKSGLPNDRFSAERPEGSISTLTIQRTEQRDSAMYRCASSLSLGGEGTDTQYFGPGTRLTVL.

The CDR3 nucleotides read TGTGCCCACAGTTGGGGACTCAACACTGAAGCTTTCTTT. Translation: CAHSWGLNTEAFF. The chain is built from TRBV30 and TRBJ1-1; TRBD1 might be the D (5 bases). Germline V gene lookup returns CDR1 GTSNPN and CDR2 SVGIG (reference sequence). The CDR3 loop spans 13 amino acids. Trimming removed 8 bases from V and 2 bases from J, with 15 bases in between.

V gene TRBV28 combines with J gene TRBJ1-4; D perhaps matches TRBD1 (5 bases). The germline gives CDR1 MDHEN, CDR2 SYDVKM. Between the trimmed V and J ends, which lost 2 bases and 0 bases, there was a span of 19 bases. The CDR3 spans 19 residues. The CDR3 sequence: CASSLPSDNRTPTNEKLFF. In DNA, the CDR3 is TGTGCCAGCAGTTTACCATCGGACAACAGAACCCCAACTAATGAAAAACTGTTTTTT.

V gene TRBV19 combines with J gene TRBJ2-5; 7 bases line up with TRBD2. The better agreement between TRBJ2-7 and the DNA end casts doubt on the J call. The CDR3 has 14 amino acids. CDR1 LNHDA and CDR2 SQIVND come from the germline V gene (reference sequence). The CDR3 coding sequence is TGTGCCAGTAGTCTCCGAACTAGCGACGGCGAGCAGTACTTC. It is translated as CASSLRTSDGEQYF.

This clone came up a few times. The chain has TRBV6-6 and TRBJ2-6; no firm D call. CDR1 is MNHNY and CDR2 is SVGAGI in the germline V gene (reference sequence). The ends were cut back, 9 bases at V and 0 bases at J, with 6 bases in the middle. The CDR3 runs to 13 residues. The DNA for the CDR3 is TGTGCCAGTCTGAGCTCTGGGGCCAACGTCCTGACTTTC. Translating gives CASLSSGANVLTF.